These T cell receptor beta chains were read from a single sample in a study of CD8 T cells in Susac syndrome. One entry per CDR3 protein results from TCRdb running MiXCR on the immunoSEQ multiplex PCR reads. This sample has approximately 140,000 distinct CDR3 sequences, with roughly 80% found just once. The specimen sequenced was CD8+ T cells from PBMCs. Source of these receptors: a human donor with multiple sclerosis. The CDR3 runs from the conserved cysteine through the conserved F or W. The D gene is left open where the match is weak. Expanded clones are given a class, and other clones once, few, many or no size at all.

v_call	j_call	clone_size	d_call	cdr3_aa	cdr3_nt
TRBV6-5	TRBJ2-3	.	.	CASSYSTNPDTQYF	TGTGCCAGCAGTTACTCGACCAACCCAGATACGCAGTATTTT
TRBV7-2	TRBJ2-7	.	TRBD1	CASSFTPGQGAFSYEQYF	TGTGCCAGCAGCTTCACGCCGGGACAGGGGGCCTTCTCCTACGAGCAGTACTTC
TRBV2	TRBJ2-7	.	.	CASSVQNRDYEQYF	TGTGCCAGCAGTGTACAAAATAGGGACTACGAGCAGTACTTC
TRBV7-2	TRBJ2-1	.	TRBD1	CASSWTGPYNEQFF	TGTGCCAGCAGCTGGACAGGGCCTTACAATGAGCAGTTCTTC
TRBV5-5	TRBJ2-5	.	TRBD2	CASSLSGRTETQYF	TGTGCCAGCAGCCTTAGCGGGAGGACGGAGACCCAGTACTTC
TRBV5-1	TRBJ2-7	.	TRBD1	CASSFTTGGSYEQYF	TGCGCCAGCAGCTTTACTACAGGGGGATCCTACGAGCAGTACTTC
TRBV3-1	TRBJ1-4	few	.	CASSQVGAGNEKLFF	.
TRBV19	TRBJ1-5	.	.	CASSWNIDLQPQHF	TGTGCCAGTAGTTGGAACATTGACTTGCAGCCCCAGCATTTT
TRBV7-9	TRBJ2-7	.	TRBD2	CASNLAGGFEQYF	TGTGCCAGCAACCTTGCGGGGGGCTTCGAGCAGTACTTC
TRBV19	TRBJ2-2	.	.	CASSIDWKRSTTGELFF	TGTGCCAGTAGTATAGACTGGAAGCGGTCGACCACCGGGGAGCTGTTTTTT
TRBV6-1	TRBJ2-1	.	TRBD2	CASREGVASGGAIREQFF	TGTGCCAGCAGGGAAGGGGTGGCTAGCGGGGGGGCCATTCGTGAGCAGTTCTTC
TRBV28	TRBJ2-7	.	TRBD1	CASSPLLRTGGYYEQYF	TGTGCCAGCAGTCCCTTACTAAGGACAGGGGGGTACTACGAGCAGTACTTC
TRBV10-3	TRBJ2-1	.	TRBD2	CAISEVGGRAPVNEQFF	TGTGCCATCAGTGAGGTAGGAGGGAGGGCCCCTGTCAATGAGCAGTTCTTC
TRBV9	TRBJ2-1	.	.	CASSVEKRTNEQFF	TGTGCCAGCAGCGTAGAAAAAAGGACCAATGAGCAGTTCTTC
TRBV29-1	TRBJ1-2	.	.	CSVGSQGVGLNYGYTF	TGCAGCGTTGGCTCTCAGGGCGTGGGGCTTAACTATGGCTACACCTTC
TRBV7-2	TRBJ2-5	few	.	CASSSRWSAQYF	TGTGCCAGCAGCTCCCGGTGGTCGGCCCAGTACTTC
TRBV10-3	TRBJ2-5	.	TRBD1	CAISGTQDRSQETQYF	TGTGCCATCAGTGGAACCCAGGACAGGTCTCAGGAGACCCAGTACTTC
TRBV5-8	TRBJ1-2	.	.	CASSLGPPLGGYTF	TGTGCCAGCAGCTTGGGGCCTCCTCTTGGTGGCTACACCTTC
TRBV4-1	TRBJ1-1	few	.	CASSQDGQGSTEAFF	TGCGCCAGCAGCCAAGATGGGCAGGGGAGCACTGAAGCTTTCTTT